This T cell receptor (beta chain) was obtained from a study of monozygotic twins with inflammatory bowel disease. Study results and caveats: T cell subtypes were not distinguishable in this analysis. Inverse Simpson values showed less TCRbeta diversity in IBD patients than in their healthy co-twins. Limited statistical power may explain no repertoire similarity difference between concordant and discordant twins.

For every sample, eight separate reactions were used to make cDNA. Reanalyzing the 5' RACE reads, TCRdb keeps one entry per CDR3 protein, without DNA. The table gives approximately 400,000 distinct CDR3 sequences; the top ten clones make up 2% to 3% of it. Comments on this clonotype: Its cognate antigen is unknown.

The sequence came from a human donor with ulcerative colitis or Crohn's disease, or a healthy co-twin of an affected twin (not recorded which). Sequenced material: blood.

The CDR3 protein is CASSPKTGGKHEQYF. This chain uses TRBV11-2 with TRBJ2-7; TCRdb designates TRBD1, a call that cannot be tested without DNA. The CDR3 length is 15 residues. In germline, CDR1 is SGHAT, CDR2 FQNNGV.